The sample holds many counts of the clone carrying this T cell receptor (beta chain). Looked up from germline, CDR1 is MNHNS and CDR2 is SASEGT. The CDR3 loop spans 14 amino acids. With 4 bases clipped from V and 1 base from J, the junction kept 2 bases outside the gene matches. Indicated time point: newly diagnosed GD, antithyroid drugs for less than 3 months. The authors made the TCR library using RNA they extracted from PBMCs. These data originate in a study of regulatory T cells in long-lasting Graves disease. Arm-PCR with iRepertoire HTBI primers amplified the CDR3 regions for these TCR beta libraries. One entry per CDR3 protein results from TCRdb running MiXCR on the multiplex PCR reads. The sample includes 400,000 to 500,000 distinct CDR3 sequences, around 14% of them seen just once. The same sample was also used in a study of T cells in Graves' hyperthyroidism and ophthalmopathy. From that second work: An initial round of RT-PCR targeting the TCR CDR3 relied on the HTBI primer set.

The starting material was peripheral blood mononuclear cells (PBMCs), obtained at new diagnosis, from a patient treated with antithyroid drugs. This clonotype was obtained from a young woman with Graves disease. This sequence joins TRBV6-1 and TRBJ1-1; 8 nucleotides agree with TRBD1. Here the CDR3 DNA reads TGTGCCAGCAGTGCGACAGGGGAGAACACTGAAGCTTTCTTT. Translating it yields CASSATGENTEAFF.